These 20 T cell receptor beta chains came from one sample sequenced in a study of Siglec-9 on CD8 T cells in melanoma. Only in-frame clones appear in the TCRdb table, and some are missing; sequencing was by immunoSEQ multiplex PCR. There are over 30,000 clones in the sample; roughly 84% occur only once, and under 2% lies in the top ten. Sequencing was performed on Siglec-9- CD8+ T cells sorted from blood. The receptor source for this set is a human donor in good health.

This clone was seen only a few times. The chain uses TRBV6-1 and TRBJ2-7; 8 nucleotides match TRBD1. This CDR3 region has 12 residues. Unmatched junction bases numbered 4, after V lost 6 bases and J lost 6 bases. Germline V gives CDR1 MNHNS, CDR2 SASEGT. CDR3 loop: CASRDRVFEQYF. The CDR3 nucleotides are TGTGCCAGCAGGGACAGGGTGTTCGAGCAGTACTTC.

The chain is built from TRBV27 and TRBJ2-7; no reliable D call. The germline V gene encodes CDR1 MNHEY and CDR2 SMNVEV (reference sequence). The CDR3 has 15 residues. The V end was cut by 0 bases, the J end by 3 bases, with 12 bases between. The CDR3 reads CASSLSGGSFYEQYF. CDR3 coding DNA: TGTGCCAGCAGTTTATCAGGCGGTTCCTTCTACGAGCAGTACTTC.

This chain links TRBV6-4 with TRBJ2-1, with 9 bases aligning to TRBD1. In germline, CDR1 is MRHNA, CDR2 SNTAGT. V lost 9 bases, J lost 4 bases, and 13 bases stayed unmatched. This CDR3 is 16 amino acids long. This chain's CDR3 is CARLGGQGRGYNEQFF. CDR3 in DNA: TGTGCCAGGTTGGGGGGACAGGGACGGGGTTACAATGAGCAGTTCTTC.

The V call is TRBV5-6, the J call TRBJ2-1, with TRBD1 matching over 8 bases. J was trimmed by 7 bases and V by 0 bases; bases with no gene match: 6. Germline V gives CDR1 SGHDT, CDR2 YYEEEE. This CDR3 spans 15 amino acids. The CDR3: CASSLVTGAGNEQFF. Written as DNA, the CDR3 is TGTGCCAGCAGCTTGGTGACAGGGGCTGGGAATGAGCAGTTCTTC.

CDR3 sequence (DNA): TGCGCCAGCAGCCAGGTACTCTCGGGACAGGGAGGGAACACTGAAGCTTTCTTT. It encodes CASSQVLSGQGGNTEAFF. This chain joins TRBV4-1 and TRBJ1-1; 9 positions agree with TRBD1. The CDR3 is 18 amino acids. Germline-derived CDR1 and CDR2 are MGHRA and YSYEKL. Losses at the gene ends were 3 bases for V and 1 base for J; bases not matched to a gene: 12.

The J gene is TRBJ1-1, the V gene TRBV7-6; TRBD1 might be the D (5 bases). The CDR3 spans 15 residues. Trimming pared 1 base from V and 3 bases from J, leaving 12 bases between. Germline CDR1 reads SGHVS; CDR2 reads FNYEAQ. The CDR3 here is CASSLEWGGDTEAFF. The CDR3 DNA reads TGTGCCAGCAGCTTAGAATGGGGGGGGGACACTGAAGCTTTCTTT.

The chain is built from TRBV9 and TRBJ2-1; possibly TRBD2 for D (7 bases). The germline V and J ends were trimmed by 0 bases and 5 bases, with 15 bases remaining between them. CDR3 length equals 16 residues. The germline V gene has CDR1 SGDLS and CDR2 YYNGEE. The CDR3 nucleotides are TGTGCCAGCAGCGTAGAGGGGGAGGGGTCCGACAATGAGCAGTTCTTC. This translates into CASSVEGEGSDNEQFF.

The chain has TRBV7-9 and TRBJ2-7, with 10 bases lining up with TRBD2. Germline loops: CDR1 SEHNR, CDR2 FQNEAQ (reference sequence). The CDR3 has 14 amino acids. The V segment lost 4 bases and the J segment 4 bases; nucleotides outside the gene matches: 4. CDR3 sequence: CASSSGLAWYEQYF. As DNA, the CDR3 is TGTGCCAGCAGCTCGGGACTAGCGTGGTACGAGCAGTACTTC.

The chain couples TRBV27 to TRBJ2-1; D is undetermined. This CDR3 has 13 amino acids. CDR1 is MNHEY and CDR2 is SMNVEV in the germline V gene (reference sequence). Trimming shortened V by 0 bases and J by 0 bases, and 0 bases separated the two germline ends. CDR3 sequence (DNA): TGTGCCAGCAGTTTATCCTCCTACAATGAGCAGTTCTTC. Translation gives CASSLSSYNEQFF.

This clone was detected a few times. V usage is TRBV11-1 and J usage is TRBJ2-1, with D unclear. CDR1 SGHAT and CDR2 FQDESV come from the germline V gene (reference sequence). V dropped 3 bases and J dropped 7 bases, with 10 bases sitting between them. There are 13 residues in the CDR3. The CDR3 loop reads CASSFDGWNEQFF. The CDR3 DNA is TGTGCCAGCAGCTTCGATGGGTGGAATGAGCAGTTCTTC. Based on the CDR3 plus reference TRBV11-1 and TRBJ2-1, the full variable domain is EAEVAQSPRYKITEKSQAVAFWCDPISGHATLYWYRQILGQGPELLVQFQDESVVDDSQLPKDRFSAERLKGVDSTLKIQPAELGDSAMYLCASSFDGWNEQFFGPGTRLTVL.

The rearrangement uses TRBV5-1 and TRBJ1-2; possibly TRBD1 for D (5 bases). The length of the CDR3 is 15 residues. Deletions cut 0 bases from V and 4 bases from J, with 13 bases between. Germline CDR1 SGHRS, CDR2 YFSETQ. Here the CDR3 DNA reads TGCGCCAGCAGCTTGGAAGGGGCGGCGGGCTATGGCTACACCTTC. Protein product: CASSLEGAAGYGYTF.

A few counts support this clone. J is TRBJ2-2 and V is TRBV7-9, with D possibly TRBD1 on 5 matching bases. The ends were cut back, 1 base at V and 10 bases at J, with 19 bases in the middle. The CDR3 runs 16 residues. The germline gives CDR1 SEHNR, CDR2 FQNEAQ (reference sequence). CDR3 DNA sequence: TGTGCCAGCAGCTTAGATCAGGACACCGGGCGTGCGGAGCTGTTTTTT. Protein sequence: CASSLDQDTGRAELFF.

This chain uses TRBV9 with TRBJ2-1; D uncertain. The germline CDR1 and CDR2 sequences are SGDLS and YYNGEE. The CDR3 is made up of 11 amino acids. Between the trimmed V and J ends, which lost 7 bases and 4 bases, there was a span of 6 bases. The CDR3 sequence is CASGSYNEQFF. In nucleotides, the CDR3 is TGTGCCAGCGGATCGTACAATGAGCAGTTCTTC.

The chain links TRBV2 to TRBJ2-7; 12 nucleotides agree with TRBD2. J was trimmed by 2 bases and V by 2 bases; bases with no gene match: 4. The CDR3 runs to 16 residues. CDR1 SNHLY and CDR2 FYNNEI come from the germline V gene. Written as DNA, the CDR3 is TGTGCCAGCAGTGAACAACGACTAGCGGGGGCCTACGAGCAGTACTTC. It is translated as CASSEQRLAGAYEQYF.

This chain connects TRBV7-9 to TRBJ1-2; TRBD1 might be the D (5 bases). CDR1 and CDR2 (germline): SEHNR, FQNEAQ (reference sequence). This CDR3 has 16 residues. The V and J ends lost 3 bases and 0 bases respectively, with 14 bases between them. CDR3 bases: TGTGCCAGCAGCTTCTCGGGACCCCTGGCTAACTATGGCTACACCTTC. It yields the protein CASSFSGPLANYGYTF.

This chain uses TRBV27 with TRBJ2-5; the D gene is possibly TRBD1 (6 bases). Trimming took off 3 bases at V and 0 bases at J, with 11 bases between the two ends. This CDR3 contains 15 residues. CDR1 is MNHEY, CDR2 SMNVEV, per germline (reference sequence). Written as DNA, the CDR3 is TGTGCCAGCAGTTTCGAGGGGGAGTACCAAGAGACCCAGTACTTC. Translation: CASSFEGEYQETQYF.

The chain combines TRBV28 with TRBJ2-5; 9 bases fit TRBD2. The germline V gene encodes CDR1 MDHEN and CDR2 SYDVKM. The CDR3 is 14 residues long. J was trimmed by 2 bases and V by 6 bases; bases with no gene match: 4. The CDR3 reads CASRRTSAQETQYF. The CDR3 DNA sequence: TGTGCCAGCAGAAGGACTAGCGCACAAGAGACCCAGTACTTC. Full variable domain (outside the CDR3, taken from reference TRBV28 and TRBJ2-5): DVKVTQSSRYLVKRTGEKVFLECVQDMDHENMFWYRQDPGLGLRLIYFSYDVKMKEKGDIPEGYSVSREKKERFSLILESASTNQTSMYLCASRRTSAQETQYFGPGTRLLVL.

The genes are TRBV30 and TRBJ1-5; 7 bases map to TRBD1. CDR1 is GTSNPN, CDR2 SVGIG, per germline (reference sequence). This CDR3 comprises 14 residues. V was clipped by 3 bases and J by 8 bases; unmatched bases: 10. The CDR3: CAWSPTTGWEPQHF. CDR3 nucleotides: TGTGCCTGGAGCCCCACGACAGGGTGGGAGCCCCAGCATTTT.

V and J are TRBV7-9 and TRBJ2-3; 7 nucleotides line up with TRBD1. Germline CDR1 is SEHNR and CDR2 is FQNEAQ (reference sequence). The CDR3 totals 18 residues. With 3 bases clipped from V and 4 bases from J, the junction kept 16 bases outside the gene matches. In DNA form, the CDR3 reads TGTGCCAGCAGCTTTGGTATCGGGGTGCAGGGGGTCTCAGATACGCAGTATTTT. It specifies CASSFGIGVQGVSDTQYF.

J is TRBJ1-2 and V is TRBV13; 7 bases map to TRBD1. The ends lost 5 bases at V and 7 bases at J; junction bases unmatched: 13. This CDR3 contains 15 residues. The germline CDR1 and CDR2 sequences are PRHDT and FYEKMQ (reference sequence). CDR3 nucleotide sequence: TGTGCCAGCAGCGACCAGACAGGGAATATACTTGGCTACACCTTC. It encodes CASSDQTGNILGYTF. Full variable domain (remainder filled in from reference TRBV13 and TRBJ1-2): AAGVIQSPRHLIKEKRETATLKCYPIPRHDTVYWYQQGPGQDPQFLISFYEKMQSDKGSIPDRFSAQQFSDYHSELNMSSLELGDSALYFCASSDQTGNILGYTFGSGTRLTVV.